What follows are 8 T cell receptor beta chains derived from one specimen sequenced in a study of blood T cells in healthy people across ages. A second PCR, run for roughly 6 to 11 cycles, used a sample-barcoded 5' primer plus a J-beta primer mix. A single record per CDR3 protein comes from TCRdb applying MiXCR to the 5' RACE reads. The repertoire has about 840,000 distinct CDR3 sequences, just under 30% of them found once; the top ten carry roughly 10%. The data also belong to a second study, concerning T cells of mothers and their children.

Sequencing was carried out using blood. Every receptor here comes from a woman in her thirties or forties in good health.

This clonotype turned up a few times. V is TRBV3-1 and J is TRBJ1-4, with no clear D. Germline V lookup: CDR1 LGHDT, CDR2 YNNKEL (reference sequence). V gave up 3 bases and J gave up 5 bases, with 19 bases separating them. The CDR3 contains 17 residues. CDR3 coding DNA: TGTGCCAGCAGCCATACCGATCCGGGTATAGGGAATGAAAAACTGTTTTTT. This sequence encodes CASSHTDPGIGNEKLFF.

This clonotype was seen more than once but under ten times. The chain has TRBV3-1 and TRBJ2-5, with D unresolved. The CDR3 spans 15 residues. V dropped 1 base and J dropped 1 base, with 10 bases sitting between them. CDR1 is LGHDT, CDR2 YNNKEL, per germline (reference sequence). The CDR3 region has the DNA TGTGCCAGCAGCCAAGCGTACACGGCCCAAGAGACCCAGTACTTC. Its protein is CASSQAYTAQETQYF.

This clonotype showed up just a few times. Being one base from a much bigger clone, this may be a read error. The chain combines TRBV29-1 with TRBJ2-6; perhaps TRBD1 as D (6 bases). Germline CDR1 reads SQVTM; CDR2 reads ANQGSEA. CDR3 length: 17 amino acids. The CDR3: CSVALQGPLSEANVRTF. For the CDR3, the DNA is TGCAGCGTTGCGCTCCAGGGGCCGCTCTCAGAAGCCAACGTCCGGACTTTC.

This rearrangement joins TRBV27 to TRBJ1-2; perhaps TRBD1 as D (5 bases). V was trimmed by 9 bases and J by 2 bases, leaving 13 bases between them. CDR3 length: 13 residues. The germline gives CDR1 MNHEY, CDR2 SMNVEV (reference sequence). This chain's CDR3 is CASPGGHNYGYTF. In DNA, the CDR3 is TGTGCCAGTCCCGGAGGACACAACTATGGCTACACCTTC.

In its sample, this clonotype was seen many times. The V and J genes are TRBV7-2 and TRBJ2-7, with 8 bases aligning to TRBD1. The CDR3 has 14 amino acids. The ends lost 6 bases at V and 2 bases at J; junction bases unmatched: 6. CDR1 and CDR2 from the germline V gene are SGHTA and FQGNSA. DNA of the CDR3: TGTGCCAGCAGTCCGGGACAGGTTCCCTACGAGCAGTACTTC. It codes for CASSPGQVPYEQYF.

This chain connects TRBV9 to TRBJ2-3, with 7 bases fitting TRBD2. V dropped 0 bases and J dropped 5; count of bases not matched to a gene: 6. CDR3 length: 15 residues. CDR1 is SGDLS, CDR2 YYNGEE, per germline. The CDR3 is CASSVDLLAGDTQYF. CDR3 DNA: TGTGCCAGCAGCGTAGACTTATTAGCGGGAGATACGCAGTATTTT.

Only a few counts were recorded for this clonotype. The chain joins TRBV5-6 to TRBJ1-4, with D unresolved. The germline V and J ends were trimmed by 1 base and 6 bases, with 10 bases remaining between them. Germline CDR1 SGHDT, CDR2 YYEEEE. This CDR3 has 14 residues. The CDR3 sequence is CASSLSRMDEKLFF. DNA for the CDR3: TGTGCCAGCAGCTTGAGCAGGATGGATGAAAAACTGTTTTTT.

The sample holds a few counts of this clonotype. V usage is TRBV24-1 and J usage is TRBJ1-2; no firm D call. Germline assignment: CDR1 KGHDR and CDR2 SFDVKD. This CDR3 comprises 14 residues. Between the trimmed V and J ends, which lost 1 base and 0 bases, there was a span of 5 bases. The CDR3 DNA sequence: TGTGCCACCAGTGATTTCACAACTAACTATGGCTACACCTTC. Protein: CATSDFTTNYGYTF.